This paragraph covers one T cell receptor (beta chain) sequence. The antigen remains unidentified. Per the germline V gene, CDR1 is SGHRS and CDR2 is YFSETQ. V was pared by 7 bases and J by 9 bases, with 8 bases of the junction left unmatched. This CDR3 is built from 14 residues. This specimen belongs to a study of blood T cells in healthy people across ages. Across the whole study: Per two T cells, template switching captured roughly one barcoded beta molecule. Study results and limitations: TCR beta diversity was tightly associated with the proportion of naive T cells.

A sample-barcoded 5' primer and a J-beta primer mix were used in a second PCR of about 7 to 12 cycles. Every cDNA molecule carried a tag from a template-switch adaptor bearing 12 random nucleotides. TCRdb processed the 5' RACE reads anew with MiXCR; each CDR3 protein has one entry. The sample consists of approximately 850,000 distinct CDR3 sequences, 58% of them appearing once. This chain uses TRBV5-1 with TRBJ1-6; 9 nucleotides agree with TRBD1. Sequencing was carried out using blood. The clonotype comes from a man under 40 in good health. The CDR3 protein is CASWPGTGFSPLHF. Here the CDR3 DNA reads TGCGCCAGCTGGCCCGGGACAGGGTTTTCACCCCTCCACTTT.